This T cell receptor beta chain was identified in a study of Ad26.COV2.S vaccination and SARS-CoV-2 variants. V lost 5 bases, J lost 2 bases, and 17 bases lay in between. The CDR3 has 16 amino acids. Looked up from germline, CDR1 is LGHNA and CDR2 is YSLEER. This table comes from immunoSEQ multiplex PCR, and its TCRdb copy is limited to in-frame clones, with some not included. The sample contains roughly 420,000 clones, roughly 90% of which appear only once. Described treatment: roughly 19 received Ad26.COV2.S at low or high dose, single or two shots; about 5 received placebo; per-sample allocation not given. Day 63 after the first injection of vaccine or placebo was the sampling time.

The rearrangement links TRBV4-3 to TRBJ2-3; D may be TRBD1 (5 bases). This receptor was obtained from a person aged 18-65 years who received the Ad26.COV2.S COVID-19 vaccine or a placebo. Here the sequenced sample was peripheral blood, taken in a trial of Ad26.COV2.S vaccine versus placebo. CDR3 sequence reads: CASSFGHGGVTDTQYF. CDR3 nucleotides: TGCGCCAGCAGCTTCGGACATGGCGGCGTCACAGATACGCAGTATTTT.